Each of the 32 T cell receptor beta chains below was sequenced from the same sample in a study of blood T cells in healthy people across ages. A second PCR, run for about 7 to 12 cycles, used a sample-barcoded 5' primer plus a J-beta primer mix. TCRdb re-called the 5' RACE reads with MiXCR, one entry per CDR3 protein. Of hundreds of thousands of distinct CDR3 sequences in the sample, under 55% were seen once. Sequencing was done on a sample of blood. The receptors were gathered from a man aged 55 to 70 in good health.

The J gene is TRBJ2-1, the V gene TRBV20-1, with TRBD2 identical over 8 bases. V was pared by 3 bases and J by 9 bases, with 10 bases of the junction left unmatched. CDR3 length equals 14 residues. Germline CDR1 is DFQATT and CDR2 is SNEGSKA (reference sequence). The chain's CDR3 is CSARWSGLGGEQFF. The CDR3 region has the DNA TGCAGTGCTAGGTGGTCGGGACTAGGAGGTGAGCAGTTCTTC.

The rearrangement joins TRBV27 to TRBJ2-7; 8 positions match TRBD1. CDR1 and CDR2 from the germline V gene are MNHEY and SMNVEV (reference sequence). This CDR3 contains 14 residues. With 6 bases clipped from V and 0 bases from J, the junction kept 4 bases outside the gene matches. This chain's CDR3 is CASSTTGDSYEQYF. In DNA, the CDR3 is TGTGCCAGCAGCACGACAGGGGACTCCTACGAGCAGTACTTC.

This clonotype was counted only a few times. The genes are TRBV18 and TRBJ1-6, with 9 bases lining up with TRBD1. V was clipped by 0 bases and J by 9 bases; unmatched bases: 6. The V gene's germline CDR1 is KGHSH and CDR2 LQKENI. The CDR3 runs 16 residues. The CDR3 sequence is CASSPPGQGPTSPLHF. The CDR3 DNA follows: TGTGCCAGCTCACCACCGGGACAGGGTCCGACTTCACCCCTCCACTTT. The full variable domain, completed using reference TRBV18 and TRBJ1-6, is NAGVMQNPRHLVRRRGQEARLRCSPMKGHSHVYWYRQLPEEGLKFMVYLQKENIIDESGMPKERFSAEFPKEGPSILRIQQVVRGDSAAYFCASSPPGQGPTSPLHFGNGTRLTVT.

The genes are TRBV4-3 and TRBJ2-2, with 9 bases lining up with TRBD1. Germline trimming cut 2 bases from V and 2 bases from J; bases unmatched to any gene: 3. The CDR3 length is 16 residues. Per the germline V gene, CDR1 is LGHNA and CDR2 is YSLEER. The chain's CDR3 is CASSQQTGGNTGELFF. CDR3 DNA: TGCGCCAGCAGCCAACAGACAGGGGGTAACACCGGGGAGCTGTTTTTT.

This clonotype has only a few counts. The chain carries TRBV10-3 and TRBJ2-7; maybe TRBD1 (6 bases). The V gene lost 7 bases and the J gene lost 3 bases, with 13 bases spanning the gap. The CDR3 is 13 amino acids. The V gene's germline CDR1 is ENHRY and CDR2 SYGVKD. CDR3 coding DNA: TGTGCCATCAAGGGACACGGAGACTACGAGCAGTACTTC. Amino acid sequence: CAIKGHGDYEQYF.

V and J are TRBV20-1 and TRBJ1-6, with a possible D match to TRBD1 (6 bases). The CDR3 extends over 17 amino acids. Germline CDR1 DFQATT, CDR2 SNEGSKA (reference sequence). V was cut by 6 bases and J by 0 bases, with 18 bases left in between. The CDR3 nucleotides read TGCAGTGCGAAGGACAGTCCTAACTACTCCTATAATTCACCCCTCCACTTT. Residues: CSAKDSPNYSYNSPLHF.

The chain employs TRBV29-1 and TRBJ2-5; 12 positions match TRBD2. Germline CDR1 and CDR2: SQVTM and ANQGSEA. The CDR3 loop spans 14 amino acids. Trimming removed 5 bases from V and 4 bases from J; junction bases left unmatched: 5. This chain's CDR3 is CSVPSGGVRETQYF. The CDR3 DNA sequence: TGCAGCGTTCCTAGCGGGGGGGTGAGAGAGACCCAGTACTTC. Supplemented by reference TRBV29-1 and TRBJ2-5, the full variable domain reads SAVISQKPSRDICQRGTSLTIQCQVDSQVTMMFWYRQQPGQSLTLIATANQGSEATYESGFVIDKFPISRPNLTFSTLTVSNMSPEDSSIYLCSVPSGGVRETQYFGPGTRLLVL.

This clonotype was seen a few times. The V and J genes are TRBV6-1 and TRBJ2-4, with D hard to call. CDR1 is MNHNS and CDR2 is SASEGT in the germline V gene. The CDR3 totals 15 residues. V lost 0 bases, J lost 0 bases, and 6 bases lay in between. In nucleotides, the CDR3 is TGTGCCAGCAGTGAAGCTGGTCTAGCCAAAAACATTCAGTACTTC. This sequence encodes CASSEAGLAKNIQYF.

The chain is built from TRBV7-2 and TRBJ2-2, with D tentatively TRBD1 (6 bases). The CDR3 runs to 13 residues. With 1 base removed from V and 6 bases from J, the gap between germline ends came to 6 bases. The V gene's germline CDR1 is SGHTA and CDR2 FQGNSA. CDR3 loop: CASSLGQAGELFF. The DNA of the CDR3 is TGTGCCAGCAGCTTAGGACAGGCCGGGGAGCTGTTTTTT.

Of note for this clonotype: The junction departs from germline at one end; a sequencing error may be responsible. The chain joins TRBV9 to TRBJ2-1; TRBD1 matches 7 bases. Germline CDR1 and CDR2: SGDLS and YYNGEE. This CDR3 is 16 amino acids long. CDR3: CASSVGTGSSCNEQFF. Here the CDR3 DNA reads TGTGCCAGCAGCGTAGGGACAGGCTCGTCCTGCAATGAGCAGTTCTTC.

The chain uses TRBV12-3 or TRBV12-4 and TRBJ2-4; D possibly corresponds to TRBD2 (5 bases). This CDR3 is built from 13 residues. V lost 5 bases and J 13 bases, leaving 18 bases between the germline ends. The DNA for the CDR3 is TGTGCCAGCAGTACCCAGAGAGGGTTTGAGCAGTACTTC. Translated: CASSTQRGFEQYF.

V and J are TRBV20-1 and TRBJ2-1; no clear D gene. Per germline, CDR1 DFQATT and CDR2 SNEGSKA (reference sequence). The V and J ends lost 5 bases and 0 bases respectively, with 11 bases between them. This CDR3 region has 14 residues. CDR3 coding DNA: TGCAGTGCTCCCCATTGGGGCTCCTACAATGAGCAGTTCTTC. This gives the protein CSAPHWGSYNEQFF.

This sequence joins TRBV25-1 and TRBJ1-2; a weak D match, TRBD1 (5 bases). V lost 4 bases to trimming and J lost 4 bases, with 19 bases between them. Germline values: CDR1 MGHDK, CDR2 SYGVNS. This CDR3 spans 16 amino acids. CDR3 coding DNA: TGTGCCAGCAGTGGAGCCGGACTCACAGGCCCCTATGGCTACACCTTC. Translating gives CASSGAGLTGPYGYTF.

The V and J genes are TRBV20-1 and TRBJ2-4; D gene ambiguous. The germline gives CDR1 DFQATT, CDR2 SNEGSKA (reference sequence). This CDR3 has 12 amino acids. Trimming stripped 5 bases from V and 7 bases from J, with 12 bases between. The CDR3 bases are TGCAGTGCTTTCCCCCTGGGGAACATTCAGTACTTC. This gives the protein CSAFPLGNIQYF.

This clonotype was picked up a small number of times. The J gene is TRBJ2-5, the V gene TRBV10-3; TRBD1 matches at 9 bases. The CDR3 is 15 residues long. Germline lookup yields CDR1 ENHRY and CDR2 SYGVKD. The V segment lost 6 bases and the J segment 1 base; nucleotides outside the gene matches: 6. In DNA form, the CDR3 reads TGTGCCATCAGGAAGGAACAGGGGGCCCAAGAGACCCAGTACTTC. Its translation: CAIRKEQGAQETQYF.

The table lists this clonotype with a few counts. The chain joins TRBV7-2 to TRBJ2-1; 7 bases are shared with TRBD1. The germline V gene has CDR1 SGHTA and CDR2 FQGNSA. Trimming cost V 0 bases and J 1 base; bases outside gene matches: 3. The CDR3 consists of 16 residues. This CDR3 is CASSLAGTVSYNEQFF. The CDR3 region has the DNA TGTGCCAGCAGCTTAGCCGGGACAGTATCCTACAATGAGCAGTTCTTC.

This clonotype was picked up a small number of times. The chain couples TRBV11-2 to TRBJ2-3; 7 nucleotides match TRBD2. CDR3 size: 18 residues. V lost 4 bases to trimming and J lost 0 bases; unmatched junction nucleotides: 13. Per germline, CDR1 SGHAT and CDR2 FQNNGV. The CDR3 protein is CASSSPRGGGLSTDTQYF. DNA for the CDR3: TGTGCCAGCAGCTCCCCCCGAGGCGGGGGACTAAGCACAGATACGCAGTATTTT.

This chain connects TRBV6-6 to TRBJ2-3, with 7 bases fitting TRBD2. This CDR3 has 15 amino acids. The junction had 7 bases not matched to a gene; V was cut back by 7 bases and J by 0 bases. In germline, CDR1 is MNHNY, CDR2 SVGAGI (reference sequence). The CDR3 bases are TGTGCCAGCACCGTAGCGGGCTCGAGCACAGATACGCAGTATTTT. Amino acid sequence: CASTVAGSSTDTQYF.

The chain combines TRBV29-1 with TRBJ1-3; D gene unclear. This CDR3 has 11 amino acids. Germline lookup yields CDR1 SQVTM and CDR2 ANQGSEA. The V end was cut by 3 bases, the J end by 1 base, with 1 base between. This CDR3 reads CSVDSGNTIYF. As DNA, the CDR3 is TGCAGCGTTGATTCTGGAAACACCATATATTTT.

On this clonotype: Just one base apart from a much larger clone, this may be a read error. The rearrangement joins TRBV7-2 to TRBJ2-5; D uncertain. The J call may be wrong; the DNA end is better matched by TRBJ2-7. The CDR3 spans 13 residues. Germline CDR1 reads SGHTA; CDR2 reads FQGNSA. CDR3 sequence: CASSSRGADEQYF. In nucleotides, the CDR3 is TGTGCCAGCAGCTCCCGAGGTGCCGACGAGCAGTACTTC.

The V gene is TRBV9, the J gene TRBJ2-3, with a possible D match to TRBD2 (6 bases). The V gene lost 3 bases and the J gene lost 4 bases, with 9 bases spanning the gap. Germline V gives CDR1 SGDLS, CDR2 YYNGEE. The CDR3 contains 13 residues. CDR3 residues: CASSATSSDTQYF. CDR3 in DNA: TGTGCCAGCAGCGCGACTAGTTCAGATACGCAGTATTTT.

DNA for the CDR3: TGTGCCAGCAGTTACTCCACAGTGTGGGGAACCGGGGAGCTGTTTTTT. The encoded protein is CASSYSTVWGTGELFF. The chain employs TRBV6-2 or TRBV6-3 and TRBJ2-2; D is unresolved. The CDR3 runs 16 residues. The V end lost 0 bases, the J end lost 5 bases, and 13 bases lay between the germline ends. From germline, CDR1 is MNHEY and CDR2 SVGEGT.

This clonotype is a singleton in its sample. J is TRBJ2-5 and V is TRBV30, with TRBD2 identical over 14 bases. Germline CDR1 is GTSNPN and CDR2 is SVGIG (reference sequence). V was clipped by 2 bases and J by 11 bases; unmatched bases: 7. The CDR3 spans 14 residues. The CDR3 sequence: CAWSPTSGGAGQYF. The CDR3 nucleotides read TGTGCCTGGAGTCCGACTAGCGGGGGGGCCGGGCAGTACTTC.

The chain carries TRBV6-2 or TRBV6-3 and TRBJ2-7; no reliable D call. Germline-derived CDR1 and CDR2 are MNHEY and SVGEGT. The V end was cut by 7 bases, the J end by 0 bases, with 19 bases between. The CDR3 runs to 16 residues. This CDR3 reads CASISTYRQGSYEQYF. The CDR3 DNA reads as TGTGCCAGCATTTCTACCTACCGTCAAGGCTCCTACGAGCAGTACTTC.

The gene calls are TRBV5-1 and TRBJ1-2; D might be TRBD1 (5 bases). The CDR3 sequence is 15 residues long. Germline assignment: CDR1 SGHRS and CDR2 YFSETQ. Deletions cut 1 base from V and 4 bases from J, with 14 bases between. CDR3 nucleotides: TGCGCCAGCAGCTTGATGCTGGGGCGAAGCTATGGCTACACCTTC. Its protein is CASSLMLGRSYGYTF.

V usage is TRBV21-1 and J usage is TRBJ2-3; the DNA was not used to check the table's D call, TRBD2. TRBV21-1 is assigned pseudogene status. There are 17 residues in the CDR3. CDR3: CASSRLKRGPSADTQYF. The CDR3 coding sequence is TGTGCCAGCAGCAGACTAAAAAGAGGACCTTCGGCGGATACGCAGTATTTT.

The rearrangement uses TRBV25-1 and TRBJ1-6; the match to TRBD1 covers 9 bases. The germline V gene has CDR1 MGHDK and CDR2 SYGVNS. The CDR3 is 15 amino acids. V lost 9 bases and J lost 1; bases outside the gene matches: 4. CDR3 DNA sequence: TGTGCCAGTAGGGACAGGGTGTCCTATAATTCACCCCTCCACTTT. It specifies CASRDRVSYNSPLHF.

The chain combines TRBV9 with TRBJ2-7; 7 bases are a match to TRBD1. This CDR3 is built from 14 residues. Trimming cost V 7 bases and J 2 bases; bases outside gene matches: 9. The V gene's germline CDR1 is SGDLS and CDR2 YYNGEE. For the CDR3, the DNA is TGTGCCAGCCCCGGGACAGTCGTTCCCTACGAGCAGTACTTC. Translation gives CASPGTVVPYEQYF.

The chain combines TRBV7-9 with TRBJ2-4; TRBD2 matches at 10 bases. The DNA end is a closer match to TRBJ2-7, so the J assignment may be wrong. From germline, CDR1 is SEHNR and CDR2 FQNEAQ (reference sequence). This CDR3 is 18 amino acids long. Here the CDR3 reads CASSILMHASGGGSEQYF. The CDR3 DNA reads as TGTGCCAGCAGCATATTAATGCATGCTAGCGGGGGTGGGTCCGAGCAGTACTTC.

In its sample, this clonotype was seen a few times. V gene TRBV6-6 combines with J gene TRBJ1-5; possible D gene TRBD1, 6 bases. This CDR3 is built from 16 residues. Germline V CDR1 and CDR2: MNHNY, SVGAGI (reference sequence). With 6 bases removed from V and 5 bases from J, the gap between germline ends came to 20 bases. CDR3 protein: CASSYYREEVDQPQHF. CDR3 DNA sequence: TGTGCCAGCAGCTATTACAGGGAGGAGGTGGATCAGCCCCAGCATTTT.

In its sample, this clonotype was seen a few times. The chain recombines TRBV21-1 with TRBJ1-5. TRBV21-1 is labeled a pseudogene. The CDR3 totals 14 residues. The CDR3 coding sequence is TGTGCCAGCAGCAAGGATTTGAACGATCAGCCCCAGCATTTT. It encodes CASSKDLNDQPQHF.

A note on this clonotype: At one end, the junction sequence differs from germline, possibly due to a read error. The J gene is TRBJ2-7, the V gene TRBV7-2; perhaps TRBD1 as D (5 bases). Germline lookup yields CDR1 SGHTA and CDR2 FQGNSA. CDR3 length: 15 amino acids. The CDR3: CASTYKGAVSYERYF. DNA for the CDR3: TGTGCCAGCACCTATAAAGGGGCAGTCTCCTACGAGCGGTACTTC.